This T cell receptor beta chain is drawn from a study of cytomegalovirus exposure and HLA in healthy donors. Germline V CDR1 and CDR2: SGHDT, YYEEEE. The CDR3 length is 17 residues. The V segment lost 0 bases and the J segment 2 bases; nucleotides outside the gene matches: 9. PCR employed 60 Vbeta and 13 Jbeta primers. The table came from immunoSEQ multiplex PCR; TCRdb's copy has only in-frame clones and leaves some out. The sample yields some 110,000 clones, about 81% seen once. The sequenced material came from PBMCs. The TCR comes from a woman aged 30 to 39 in good health and CMV-seronegative. The chain links TRBV5-6 to TRBJ2-5, with 8 bases identical to TRBD2. The CDR3 loop reads CASSLGLAGGRQETQYF. The CDR3, as DNA: TGTGCCAGCAGCTTGGGACTGGCGGGGGGACGGCAAGAGACCCAGTACTTC.